The present T cell receptor beta chain was sequenced within a study of shared clonotypes between healthy human individuals. Study-level background: Aged between 18 and 49, the donors were a couple of women and a few men.

Genomic DNA for unsorted samples, which was extracted with the QIAamp DNA Blood Mini kit, came from about 90 million PBMCs. The study, taken as a whole, reports: Only blood was sampled, and tissue TCR repertoires likely differ from blood ones.

Notes on this clone: The antigen is not known.

Template amounts of around 270 ng DNA, tens of thousands of T cell genomes, were employed in unsorted PBMC replicate PCRs. TCRdb keeps only in-frame clones here, not all; method: immunoSEQ multiplex PCR. The sample records approximately 480,000 clones, 60% to 80% being singletons. The CDR3 contains 13 residues. Trimming took off 0 bases at V and 7 bases at J, with 11 bases between the two ends. Germline CDR1 is SGDLS and CDR2 is YYNGEE. The specimen sequenced was PBMCs. The chain joins TRBV9 to TRBJ2-7; tentative D call: TRBD2 (6 bases). The receptor was derived from a woman in her thirties or forties in good health. Some clones in this sample may be carry-over from other donors' samples. CDR3 DNA sequence: TGTGCCAGCAGCGTAGTAGGAGGGAGAGAGCAGTACTTC. As protein: CASSVVGGREQYF.